These 5 T cell receptor beta chains were all obtained from the same sample, sequenced in a study of T cells after yellow fever vaccination. MiXCR, applied by TCRdb to the 5' RACE reads, yields one record per CDR3 protein. The table lists hundreds of thousands of distinct CDR3 sequences, 13% of them singletons. Sample: PBMCs, taken on the day of the yellow fever booster vaccination. These receptor sequences come from a man aged 25 to 40 who received the YFV17D yellow fever vaccine.

The genes are TRBV7-8 and TRBJ2-1, with TRBD2 identical over 10 bases. The germline V gene has CDR1 SGHVS and CDR2 FQNEAQ. The CDR3 runs to 15 residues. The trim removed 6 bases at V and 4 bases at J, leaving 6 bases unmatched. CDR3 protein: CASRGSTSGYNEQFF. CDR3 in DNA: TGTGCCAGCAGGGGATCGACTAGCGGGTACAATGAGCAGTTCTTC.

This clonotype has a handful of counts. This rearrangement joins TRBV7-9 to TRBJ2-1; D unresolved. Trimming took off 0 bases at V and 9 bases at J, with 6 bases between the two ends. The CDR3 is made up of 12 amino acids. Looked up from germline, CDR1 is SEHNR and CDR2 is FQNEAQ (reference sequence). CDR3 in DNA: TGTGCCAGCAGCTTAGCAGTAAGTGAGCAGTTCTTC. Amino acids: CASSLAVSEQFF.

Of note for this clonotype: One end of the junction fails to match germline, which may point to a read error. The chain joins TRBV27 to TRBJ2-5; maybe TRBD1 (6 bases). This CDR3 has 15 amino acids. The germline V gene encodes CDR1 MNHEY and CDR2 SMNVEV (reference sequence). The DNA of the CDR3 is TGTGCCAGCAGTTTAATTTCAGGGGCACAAGAGACCCAGCACTTC. Amino acids: CASSLISGAQETQHF.

This chain joins TRBV27 and TRBJ2-1, with TRBD2 matching over 9 bases. The CDR3 loop spans 16 amino acids. The germline V gene encodes CDR1 MNHEY and CDR2 SMNVEV (reference sequence). The J segment lost 3 bases and the V segment lost 5 bases, leaving 8 bases of the junction unmatched. The CDR3 loop reads CASSVVSGSLYNEQFF. CDR3 DNA sequence: TGTGCCAGCAGTGTAGTTAGCGGGAGTCTCTACAATGAGCAGTTCTTC.

The chain joins TRBV3-1 to TRBJ1-2; D is uncertain. The germline V gene has CDR1 LGHDT and CDR2 YNNKEL (reference sequence). The CDR3 has 13 residues. The V end was cut by 2 bases, the J end by 4 bases, with 8 bases between. CDR3 nucleotides: TGTGCCAGCAGCCAATCTGCCAGCTATGGCTACACCTTC. It encodes CASSQSASYGYTF.